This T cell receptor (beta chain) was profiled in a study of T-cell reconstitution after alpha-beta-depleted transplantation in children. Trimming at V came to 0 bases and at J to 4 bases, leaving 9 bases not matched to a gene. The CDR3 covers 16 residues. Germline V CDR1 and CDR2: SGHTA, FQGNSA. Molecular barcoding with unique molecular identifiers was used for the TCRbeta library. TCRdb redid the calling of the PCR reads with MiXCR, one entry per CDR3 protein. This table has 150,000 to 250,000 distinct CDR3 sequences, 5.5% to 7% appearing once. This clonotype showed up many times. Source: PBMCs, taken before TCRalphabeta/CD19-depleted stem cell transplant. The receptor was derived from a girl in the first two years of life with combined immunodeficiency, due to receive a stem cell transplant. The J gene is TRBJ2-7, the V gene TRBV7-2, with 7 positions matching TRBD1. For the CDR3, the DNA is TGTGCCAGCAGCTTAGCAGGGGGCTCACCCCCTTACGAGCAGTACTTC. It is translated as CASSLAGGSPPYEQYF.